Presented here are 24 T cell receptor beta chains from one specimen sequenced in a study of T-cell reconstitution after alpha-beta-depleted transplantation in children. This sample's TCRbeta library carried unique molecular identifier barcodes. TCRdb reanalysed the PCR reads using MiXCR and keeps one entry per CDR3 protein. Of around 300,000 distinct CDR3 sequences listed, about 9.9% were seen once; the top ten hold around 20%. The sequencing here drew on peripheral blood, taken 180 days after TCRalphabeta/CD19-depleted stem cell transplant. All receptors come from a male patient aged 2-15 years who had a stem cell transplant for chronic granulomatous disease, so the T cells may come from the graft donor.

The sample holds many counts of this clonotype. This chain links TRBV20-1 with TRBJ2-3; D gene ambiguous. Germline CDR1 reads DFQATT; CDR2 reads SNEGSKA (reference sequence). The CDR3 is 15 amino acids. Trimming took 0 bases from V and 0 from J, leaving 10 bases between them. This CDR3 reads CSARDLGSSTDTQYF. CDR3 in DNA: TGCAGTGCTAGAGATTTGGGGTCTAGCACAGATACGCAGTATTTT.

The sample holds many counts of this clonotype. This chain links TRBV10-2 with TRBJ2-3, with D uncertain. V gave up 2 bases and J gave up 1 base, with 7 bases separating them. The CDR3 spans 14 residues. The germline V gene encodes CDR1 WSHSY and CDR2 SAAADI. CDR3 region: CASSEGRGTDTQYF. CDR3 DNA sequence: TGCGCCAGCAGTGAGGGCCGTGGCACAGATACGCAGTATTTT.

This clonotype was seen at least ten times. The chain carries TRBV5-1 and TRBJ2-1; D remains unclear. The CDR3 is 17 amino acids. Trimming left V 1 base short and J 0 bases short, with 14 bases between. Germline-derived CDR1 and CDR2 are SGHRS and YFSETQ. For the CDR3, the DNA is TGCGCCAGCAGCTTGCCCCCACTCTTTAGCTCCTACAATGAGCAGTTCTTC. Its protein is CASSLPPLFSSYNEQFF.

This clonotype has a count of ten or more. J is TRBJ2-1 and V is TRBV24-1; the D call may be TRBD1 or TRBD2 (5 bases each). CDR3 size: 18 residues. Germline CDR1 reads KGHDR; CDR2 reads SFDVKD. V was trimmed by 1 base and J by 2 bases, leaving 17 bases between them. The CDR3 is CATSDFPRGGKTYNEQFF. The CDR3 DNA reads TGTGCCACCAGTGATTTCCCCCGGGGCGGAAAAACCTACAATGAGCAGTTCTTC.

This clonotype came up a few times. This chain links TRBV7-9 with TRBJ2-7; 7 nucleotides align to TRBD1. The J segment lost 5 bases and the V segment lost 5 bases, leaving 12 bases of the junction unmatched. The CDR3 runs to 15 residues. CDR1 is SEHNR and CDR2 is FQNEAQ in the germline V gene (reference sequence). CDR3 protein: CASSPTTGRKDEQYF. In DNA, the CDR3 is TGTGCCAGCAGCCCAACGACAGGGAGAAAGGACGAGCAGTACTTC.

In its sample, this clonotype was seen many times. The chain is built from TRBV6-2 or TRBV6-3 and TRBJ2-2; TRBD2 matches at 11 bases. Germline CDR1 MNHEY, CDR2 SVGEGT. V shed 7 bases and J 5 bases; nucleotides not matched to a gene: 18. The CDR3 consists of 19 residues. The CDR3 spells CASTLGPISGGARTGELFF. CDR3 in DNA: TGTGCCAGCACCCTCGGCCCGATTAGCGGGGGGGCCCGGACCGGGGAGCTGTTTTTT.

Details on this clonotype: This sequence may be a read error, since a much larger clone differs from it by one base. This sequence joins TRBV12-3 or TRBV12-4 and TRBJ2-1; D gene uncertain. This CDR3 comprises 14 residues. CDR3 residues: CVSTPGILRSEQFF. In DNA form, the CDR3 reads TGTGTCAGCACCCCTGGTATTCTGCGTAGTGAGCAGTTCTTC.

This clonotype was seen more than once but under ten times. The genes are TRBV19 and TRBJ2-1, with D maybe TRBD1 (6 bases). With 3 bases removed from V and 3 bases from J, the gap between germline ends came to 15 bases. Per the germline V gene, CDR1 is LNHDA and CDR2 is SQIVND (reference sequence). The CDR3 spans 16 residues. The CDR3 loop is CASSIRGATYYNEQFF. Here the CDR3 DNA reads TGTGCCAGTAGTATCAGGGGCGCTACTTACTACAATGAGCAGTTCTTC.

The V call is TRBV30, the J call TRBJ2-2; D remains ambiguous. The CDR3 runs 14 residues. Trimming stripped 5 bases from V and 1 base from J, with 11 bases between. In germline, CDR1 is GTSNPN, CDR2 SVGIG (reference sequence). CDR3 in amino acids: CAWGYRQNTGELFF. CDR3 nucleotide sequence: TGTGCCTGGGGCTATCGACAGAACACCGGGGAGCTGTTTTTT.

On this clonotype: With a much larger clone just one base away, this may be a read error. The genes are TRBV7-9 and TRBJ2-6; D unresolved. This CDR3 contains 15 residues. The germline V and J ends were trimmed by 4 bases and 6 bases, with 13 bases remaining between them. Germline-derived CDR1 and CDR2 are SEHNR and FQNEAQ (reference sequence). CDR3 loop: CASSSNSGVANVLTF. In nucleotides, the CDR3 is TGTGCCAGCAGCTCGAATAGTGGCGTGGCCAACGTCCTGACTTTC.

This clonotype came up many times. This CDR3 is CASSSPPLVVGEQYF. The CDR3 nucleotides are TGTGCCAGCAGTTCCCCTCCCCTTGTTGTCGGGGAGCAGTACTTC. This chain joins TRBV6-2 or TRBV6-3 and TRBJ2-7; D is uncertain. CDR1 is MNHEY, CDR2 SVGEGT, per germline. This CDR3 has 15 residues. Deletions cut 4 bases from V and 7 bases from J, with 20 bases between.

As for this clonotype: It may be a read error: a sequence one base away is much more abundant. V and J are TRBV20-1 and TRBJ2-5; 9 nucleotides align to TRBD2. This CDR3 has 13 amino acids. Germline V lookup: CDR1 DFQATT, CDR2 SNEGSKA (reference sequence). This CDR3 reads CNALAGTQETQYF. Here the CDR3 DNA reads TGCAATGCGCTAGCGGGAACCCAAGAGACCCAGTACTTC.

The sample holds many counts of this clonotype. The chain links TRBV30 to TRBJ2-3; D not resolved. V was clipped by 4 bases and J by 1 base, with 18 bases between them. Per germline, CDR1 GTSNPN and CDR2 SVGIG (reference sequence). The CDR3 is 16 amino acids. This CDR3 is CAWIPWGNLGTDTQYF. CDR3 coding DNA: TGTGCCTGGATCCCCTGGGGTAATTTGGGCACAGATACGCAGTATTTT.

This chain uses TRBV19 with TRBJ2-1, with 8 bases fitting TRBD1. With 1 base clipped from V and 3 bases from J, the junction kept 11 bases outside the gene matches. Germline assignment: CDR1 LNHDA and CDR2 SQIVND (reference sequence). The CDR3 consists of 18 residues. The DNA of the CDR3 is TGTGCCAGTAGTATAGGAGGACAGGGATTTAGTTACTACAATGAGCAGTTCTTC. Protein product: CASSIGGQGFSYYNEQFF.

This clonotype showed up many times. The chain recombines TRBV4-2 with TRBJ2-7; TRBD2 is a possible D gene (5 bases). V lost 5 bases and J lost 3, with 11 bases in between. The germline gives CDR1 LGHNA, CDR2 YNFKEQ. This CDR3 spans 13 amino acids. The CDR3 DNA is TGTGCCAGCAGCAGTTACCGGGACTACGAGCAGTACTTC. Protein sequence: CASSSYRDYEQYF.

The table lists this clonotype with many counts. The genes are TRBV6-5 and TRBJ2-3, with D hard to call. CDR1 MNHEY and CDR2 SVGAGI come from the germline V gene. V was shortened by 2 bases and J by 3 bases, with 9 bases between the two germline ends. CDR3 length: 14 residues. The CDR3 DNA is TGTGCCAGCAGTTACGGGGTAATAACAGATACGCAGTATTTT. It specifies CASSYGVITDTQYF.

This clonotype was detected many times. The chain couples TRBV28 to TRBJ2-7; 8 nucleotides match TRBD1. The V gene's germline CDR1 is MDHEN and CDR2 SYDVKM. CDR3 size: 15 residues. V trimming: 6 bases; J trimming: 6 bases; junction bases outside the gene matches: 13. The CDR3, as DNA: TGTGCCAGCAGGGACCCGGACAGGGCGATGGTCGAGCAGTACTTC. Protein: CASRDPDRAMVEQYF.

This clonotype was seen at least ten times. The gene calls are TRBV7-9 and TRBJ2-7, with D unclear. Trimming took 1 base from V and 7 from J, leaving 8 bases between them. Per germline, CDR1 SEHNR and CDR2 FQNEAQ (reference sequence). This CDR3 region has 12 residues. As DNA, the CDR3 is TGTGCCAGCAGCTTAGTAAGTGGGGAGCAGTACTTC. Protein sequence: CASSLVSGEQYF.

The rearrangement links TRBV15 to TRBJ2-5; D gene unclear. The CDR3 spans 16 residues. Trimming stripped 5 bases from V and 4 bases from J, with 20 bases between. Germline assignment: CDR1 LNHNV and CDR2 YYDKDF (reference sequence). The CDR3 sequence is CATSPRDSNLLETQYF. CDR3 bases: TGTGCCACCAGCCCCAGAGACTCGAACCTCCTAGAGACCCAGTACTTC.

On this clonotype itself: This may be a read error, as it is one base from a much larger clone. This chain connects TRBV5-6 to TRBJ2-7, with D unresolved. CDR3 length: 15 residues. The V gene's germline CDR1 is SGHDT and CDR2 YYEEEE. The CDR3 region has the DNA TGTGCCAGCAGCTTGTTCGTAGATTCACTCTACGAGCAGCACTTC. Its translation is CASSLFVDSLYEQHF. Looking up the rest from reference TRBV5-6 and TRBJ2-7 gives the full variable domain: DAGVTQSPTHLIKTRGQQVTLRCSPKSGHDTVSWYQQALGQGPQFIFQYYEEEERQRGNFPDRFSGHQFPNYSSELNVNALLLGDSALYLCASSLFVDSLYEQHFGPGTRLTVT.

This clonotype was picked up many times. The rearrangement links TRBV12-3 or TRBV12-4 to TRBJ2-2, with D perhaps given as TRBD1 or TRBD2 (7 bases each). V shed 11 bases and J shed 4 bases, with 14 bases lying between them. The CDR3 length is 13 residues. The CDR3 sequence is CADRVAGTGELFF. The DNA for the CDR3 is TGTGCCGACAGGGTAGCGGGCACCGGGGAGCTGTTTTTT.

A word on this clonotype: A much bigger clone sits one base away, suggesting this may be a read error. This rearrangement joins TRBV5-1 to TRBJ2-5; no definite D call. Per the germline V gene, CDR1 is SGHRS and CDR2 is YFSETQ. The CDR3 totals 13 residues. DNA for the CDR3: TGCGCCAGCAGCTTAATAGCTCAAGATACCCAGTACTTC. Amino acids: CASSLIAQDTQYF.

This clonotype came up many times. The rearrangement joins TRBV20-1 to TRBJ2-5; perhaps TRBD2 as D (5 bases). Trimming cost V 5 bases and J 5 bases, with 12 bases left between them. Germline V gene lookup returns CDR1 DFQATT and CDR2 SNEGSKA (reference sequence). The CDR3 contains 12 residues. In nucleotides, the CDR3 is TGCAGTGCTGGGCTTGGCGGGGAGACCCAGTACTTC. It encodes CSAGLGGETQYF.

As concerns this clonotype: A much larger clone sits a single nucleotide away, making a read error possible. DNA of the CDR3: TGTGCCAGCAGCAGTGGCGGGGGGTCGAGCACAGATACGCAGTATTTT. Protein product: CASSSGGGSSTDTQYF. The V gene is TRBV7-2, the J gene TRBJ2-3, with 8 positions matching TRBD2. V trimming: 5 bases; J trimming: 0 bases; junction bases outside the gene matches: 7. This CDR3 is 16 amino acids long. Germline loops: CDR1 SGHTA, CDR2 FQGNSA. The full variable domain, in which reference TRBV7-2 and TRBJ2-3 provide the parts outside the CDR3, is GAGVSQSPSNKVTEKGKDVELRCDPISGHTALYWYRQSLGQGLEFLIYFQGNSAPDKSGLPSDRFSAERTGGSVSTLTIQRTQQEDSAVYLCASSSGGGSSTDTQYFGPGTRLTVL.